The 21 T cell receptor beta chains reported below all come from one sample, sequenced in a study of blood T cell repertoires in COVID-19. Sequencing was performed with immunoSEQ multiplex PCR; in TCRdb, only in-frame clones are kept and a portion is missing. The table shows about 270,000 clones, with about 89% occurring only once. The sample comprised peripheral blood. The receptor set was obtained from a woman aged 45-65 years with acute or convalescent COVID-19.

This clone was seen only once. The rearrangement links TRBV11-2 to TRBJ2-1; TRBD2 matches at 12 bases. CDR1 and CDR2 (germline): SGHAT, FQNNGV. Losses at the gene ends were 4 bases for V and 4 bases for J; bases not matched to a gene: 5. The CDR3 runs to 16 residues. The CDR3 loop is CASSSRTSGKYNEQFF. The CDR3 DNA reads TGTGCCAGCAGCTCCCGGACTAGCGGGAAATACAATGAGCAGTTCTTC.

This rearrangement joins TRBV3-1 (or the pseudogene TRBV3-2) to TRBJ2-7; 7 positions agree with TRBD1. The CDR3 totals 15 residues. V was clipped by 6 bases and J by 0 bases; unmatched bases: 8. Per germline, CDR1 LGHDT and CDR2 YNNKEL (reference sequence). The CDR3 is CASSLDRLSSYEQYF. In nucleotides, the CDR3 is TGTGCCAGCAGTCTGGACAGGTTAAGCTCCTACGAGCAGTACTTC.

V usage is TRBV27 and J usage is TRBJ1-5; possible D gene TRBD1, 5 bases. The V end lost 3 bases, the J end lost 2 bases, and 14 bases lay between the germline ends. This CDR3 is built from 16 residues. CDR1 is MNHEY, CDR2 SMNVEV, per germline (reference sequence). This chain's CDR3 is CASSLWGLRGNQPQHF. The CDR3 bases are TGTGCCAGCAGTTTGTGGGGCCTCCGAGGCAATCAGCCCCAGCATTTT.

CDR3 in amino acids: CSVENDSGYTF. CDR3 nucleotides: TGCAGCGTTGAAAACGACAGTGGCTACACCTTC. This chain connects TRBV29-1 to TRBJ1-2; D perhaps matches TRBD1 (5 bases). V lost 2 bases and J lost 7, with 8 bases in between. Germline CDR1 is SQVTM and CDR2 is ANQGSEA. CDR3 length equals 11 residues.

The CDR3 region has the DNA TGCGCCAGCAGCTTGGAGGGAGGCCGGGGTGCCACTGAAGCTTTCTTT. Translating it yields CASSLEGGRGATEAFF. The chain has TRBV5-1 and TRBJ1-1; D call uncertain. V gave up 0 bases and J gave up 4 bases, with 16 bases separating them. Germline CDR1 is SGHRS and CDR2 is YFSETQ. The CDR3 consists of 16 residues.

The V and J genes are TRBV15 and TRBJ1-1; no reliable D call. The V gene lost 0 bases and the J gene lost 0 bases, with 11 bases spanning the gap. The CDR3 totals 16 residues. CDR1 is LNHNV and CDR2 is YYDKDF in the germline V gene (reference sequence). This CDR3 reads CATSRDSLQVNTEAFF. CDR3 nucleotide sequence: TGTGCCACCAGCAGAGATTCCTTACAAGTGAACACTGAAGCTTTCTTT.

The chain combines TRBV4-1 with TRBJ2-5, with D possibly TRBD2 on 5 matching bases. Germline V gene data show CDR1 as MGHRA and CDR2 as YSYEKL. The ends were cut back, 4 bases at V and 0 bases at J, with 15 bases in the middle. The CDR3 extends over 16 amino acids. CDR3 sequence reads: CASSPTSLAHQETQYF. In DNA form, the CDR3 reads TGCGCCAGCAGCCCAACCTCCCTAGCCCACCAAGAGACCCAGTACTTC.

This chain links TRBV5-8 with TRBJ2-7; D gene uncertain. The germline CDR1 and CDR2 sequences are SGHTS and YDEGEE. With 0 bases removed from V and 7 bases from J, the gap between germline ends came to 17 bases. The CDR3 has 15 amino acids. CDR3 sequence (DNA): TGTGCCAGCAGCTTGGTACCAAACCTACTCTTAGAGCAGTACTTC. Protein sequence: CASSLVPNLLLEQYF.

This chain joins TRBV6-4 and TRBJ2-2; 7 nucleotides agree with TRBD1. CDR1 is MRHNA and CDR2 is SNTAGT in the germline V gene. This CDR3 has 14 residues. Unmatched junction bases numbered 6, after V lost 5 bases and J lost 6 bases. In DNA form, the CDR3 reads TGTGCCAGCAGTCCGGACAGGACTGCCGGGGAGCTGTTTTTT. Translating it yields CASSPDRTAGELFF.

The rearrangement joins TRBV6-5 to TRBJ1-2, with TRBD1 identical over 9 bases. The V gene's germline CDR1 is MNHEY and CDR2 SVGAGI. Losses at the gene ends were 0 bases for V and 1 base for J; bases not matched to a gene: 3. The CDR3 is made up of 16 amino acids. In nucleotides, the CDR3 is TGTGCCAGCAGTTACTCGTCGGGACAGGGTAACTATGGCTACACCTTC. Protein product: CASSYSSGQGNYGYTF.

The gene calls are TRBV29-1 and TRBJ1-4; a possible D gene is TRBD1 (5 bases). The CDR3 has 14 residues. The germline V and J ends were trimmed by 5 bases and 0 bases, with 10 bases remaining between them. The germline V gene has CDR1 SQVTM and CDR2 ANQGSEA. CDR3 in DNA: TGCAGCGTTTTAGGACAAACAACTAATGAAAAACTGTTTTTT. Translating gives CSVLGQTTNEKLFF. Full variable domain (outside the CDR3, taken from reference TRBV29-1 and TRBJ1-4): SAVISQKPSRDICQRGTSLTIQCQVDSQVTMMFWYRQQPGQSLTLIATANQGSEATYESGFVIDKFPISRPNLTFSTLTVSNMSPEDSSIYLCSVLGQTTNEKLFFGSGTQLSVL.

The J gene is TRBJ1-1, the V gene TRBV4-3, with unresolved D. The CDR3 covers 13 residues. Looked up from germline, CDR1 is LGHNA and CDR2 is YSLEER. Between the trimmed V and J ends, which lost 0 bases and 7 bases, there was a span of 9 bases. CDR3 in DNA: TGCGCCAGCAGCCAAGATCGGTCAGGTGAAGCTTTCTTT. This encodes CASSQDRSGEAFF.

This clone occurred once. The V gene is TRBV28, the J gene TRBJ2-3; 7 bases line up with TRBD2. J gave up 3 bases and V 4 bases, and 4 bases lay outside the gene matches. The CDR3 loop spans 14 amino acids. The germline gives CDR1 MDHEN, CDR2 SYDVKM. The CDR3 sequence is CASSSGTTTDTQYF. CDR3 coding DNA: TGTGCCAGCAGTTCCGGGACTACGACAGATACGCAGTATTTT.

This CDR3 reads CASGESGRALNEQFF. The DNA of the CDR3 is TGTGCCAGCGGGGAGAGCGGGAGAGCCCTCAATGAGCAGTTCTTC. V usage is TRBV9 and J usage is TRBJ2-1; the match to TRBD2 covers 8 bases. Germline CDR1 and CDR2: SGDLS and YYNGEE. There are 15 residues in the CDR3. The junction had 12 bases not matched to a gene; V was cut back by 7 bases and J by 6 bases.

The chain has TRBV24-1 and TRBJ2-2; unclear D gene. The length of the CDR3 is 13 residues. The ends were cut back, 5 bases at V and 6 bases at J, with 9 bases in the middle. Germline CDR1 KGHDR, CDR2 SFDVKD. Here the CDR3 reads CATSGPGAGELFF. The CDR3 DNA reads as TGTGCCACCAGTGGTCCCGGTGCCGGGGAGCTGTTTTTT.

In the case of this clone: The sample has other DNA sequences that encode this CDR3 too. The chain employs TRBV28 and TRBJ2-7, with 7 bases fitting TRBD1. Per germline, CDR1 MDHEN and CDR2 SYDVKM. V lost 2 bases and J lost 3; bases outside the gene matches: 4. The CDR3 has 14 residues. CDR3 in DNA: TGTGCCAGCAGTTTACGGCAGGGGGACTACGAGCAGTACTTC. This gives the protein CASSLRQGDYEQYF.

The chain carries TRBV19 and TRBJ2-2, with 11 bases that match TRBD2. V was clipped by 5 bases and J by 3 bases; unmatched bases: 5. In germline, CDR1 is LNHDA, CDR2 SQIVND (reference sequence). The CDR3 totals 16 residues. The CDR3 is CASSLGTSGYTGELFF. The CDR3 nucleotides are TGTGCCAGTAGTTTAGGGACTAGCGGTTACACCGGGGAGCTGTTTTTT.

V is TRBV7-2 and J is TRBJ1-2, with TRBD1 matching 9 bases. The CDR3 runs 14 residues. Per germline, CDR1 SGHTA and CDR2 FQGNSA. V shed 4 bases and J 5 bases; nucleotides not matched to a gene: 5. The CDR3 region has the DNA TGTGCCAGCAGCTACGGGACAGGGCGGTATGGCTACACCTTC. Amino acids: CASSYGTGRYGYTF.

The V call is TRBV7-9, the J call TRBJ2-3; D gene uncertain. The germline V gene has CDR1 SEHNR and CDR2 FQNEAQ (reference sequence). The CDR3 is made up of 15 amino acids. V lost 5 bases to trimming and J lost 1 base, with 13 bases between them. DNA of the CDR3: TGTGCCAGCAGCGTACTGTTGTTCGGCACAGATACGCAGTATTTT. Encoded protein: CASSVLLFGTDTQYF.

This sequence joins TRBV29-1 and TRBJ2-5; D is perhaps TRBD2 (6 bases). V lost 3 bases and J 2 bases, leaving 10 bases between the germline ends. Germline V CDR1 and CDR2: SQVTM, ANQGSEA. This CDR3 has 13 residues. This CDR3 reads CSVEWRGQETQYF. DNA of the CDR3: TGCAGCGTTGAGTGGAGGGGTCAAGAGACCCAGTACTTC.

This chain joins TRBV28 and TRBJ2-3, with D perhaps TRBD2 (6 bases). This CDR3 spans 16 amino acids. Germline CDR1 is MDHEN and CDR2 is SYDVKM. The V and J ends lost 5 bases and 0 bases respectively, with 15 bases between them. The CDR3 bases are TGTGCCAGCAGTGCCACCCCCGGGACTAGCACAGATACGCAGTATTTT. Protein sequence: CASSATPGTSTDTQYF.